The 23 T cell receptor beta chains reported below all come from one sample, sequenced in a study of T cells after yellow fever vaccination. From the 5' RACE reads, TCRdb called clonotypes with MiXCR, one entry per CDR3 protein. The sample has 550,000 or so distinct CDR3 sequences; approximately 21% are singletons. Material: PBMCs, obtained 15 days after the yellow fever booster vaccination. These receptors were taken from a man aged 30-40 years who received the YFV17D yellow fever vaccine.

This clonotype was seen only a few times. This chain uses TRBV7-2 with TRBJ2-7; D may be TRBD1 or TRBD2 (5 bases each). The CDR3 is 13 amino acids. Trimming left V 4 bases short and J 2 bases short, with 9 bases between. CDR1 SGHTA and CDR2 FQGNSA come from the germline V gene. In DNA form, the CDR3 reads TGTGCCAGCAGCTACCCGGGACCCTACGAGCAGTACTTC. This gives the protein CASSYPGPYEQYF.

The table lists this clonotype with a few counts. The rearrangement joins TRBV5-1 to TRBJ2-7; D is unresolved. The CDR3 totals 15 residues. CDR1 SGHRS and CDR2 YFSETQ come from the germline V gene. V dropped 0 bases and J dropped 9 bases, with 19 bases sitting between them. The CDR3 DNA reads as TGCGCCAGCAGCTTGGCCCAGCCGAGCGTCCACGGGCAGTACTTC. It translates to CASSLAQPSVHGQYF.

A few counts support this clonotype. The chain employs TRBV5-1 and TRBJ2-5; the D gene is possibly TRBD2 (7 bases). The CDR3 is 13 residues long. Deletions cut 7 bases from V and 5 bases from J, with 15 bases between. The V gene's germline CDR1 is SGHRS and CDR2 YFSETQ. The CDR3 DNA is TGCGCCAGCGATTTCACGGGGGGCGAGACCCAGTACTTC. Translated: CASDFTGGETQYF.

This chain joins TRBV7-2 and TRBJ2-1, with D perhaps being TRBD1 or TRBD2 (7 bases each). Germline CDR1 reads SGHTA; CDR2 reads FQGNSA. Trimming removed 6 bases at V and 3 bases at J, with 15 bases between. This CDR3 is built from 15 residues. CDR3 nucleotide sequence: TGTGCCAGCAGTCCACAGGGGAGGGGCTACAATGAGCAGTTCTTC. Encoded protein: CASSPQGRGYNEQFF. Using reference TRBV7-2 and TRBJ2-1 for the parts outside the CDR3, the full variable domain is GAGVSQSPSNKVTEKGKDVELRCDPISGHTALYWYRQSLGQGLEFLIYFQGNSAPDKSGLPSDRFSAERTGGSVSTLTIQRTQQEDSAVYLCASSPQGRGYNEQFFGPGTRLTVL.

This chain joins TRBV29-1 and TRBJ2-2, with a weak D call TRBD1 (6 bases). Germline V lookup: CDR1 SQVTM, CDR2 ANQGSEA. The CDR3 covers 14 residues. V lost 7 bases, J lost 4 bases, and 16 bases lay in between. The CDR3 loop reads CSGGKGVGTGELFF. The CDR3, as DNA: TGCAGCGGTGGAAAGGGGGTTGGCACCGGGGAGCTGTTTTTT.

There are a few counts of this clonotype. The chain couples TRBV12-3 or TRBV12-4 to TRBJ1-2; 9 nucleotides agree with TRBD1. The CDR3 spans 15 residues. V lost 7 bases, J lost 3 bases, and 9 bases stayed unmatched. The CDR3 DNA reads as TGTGCCAGCACCCCACAGGGGGCGTGGGACTATGGCTACACCTTC. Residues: CASTPQGAWDYGYTF.

CDR3 nucleotides: TGCAGCGTTGCCTATAACAGCCAAGAGACCCAGTACTTC. Protein: CSVAYNSQETQYF. The chain recombines TRBV29-1 with TRBJ2-5; D gene uncertain. V lost 4 bases and J lost 1, with 10 bases in between. This CDR3 contains 13 residues. The V gene's germline CDR1 is SQVTM and CDR2 ANQGSEA.

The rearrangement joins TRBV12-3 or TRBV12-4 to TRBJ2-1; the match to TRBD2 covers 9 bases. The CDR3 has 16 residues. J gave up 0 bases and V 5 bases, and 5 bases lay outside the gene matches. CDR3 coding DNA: TGTGCCAGCAGTAGCGGGAGGTCCCCCTCCTACAATGAGCAGTTCTTC. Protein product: CASSSGRSPSYNEQFF.

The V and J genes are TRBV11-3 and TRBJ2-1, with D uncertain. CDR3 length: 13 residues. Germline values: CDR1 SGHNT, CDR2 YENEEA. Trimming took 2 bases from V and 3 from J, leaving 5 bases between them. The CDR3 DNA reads TGTGCCAGCAGCTTAAAGGGCTACAATGAGCAGTTCTTC. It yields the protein CASSLKGYNEQFF.

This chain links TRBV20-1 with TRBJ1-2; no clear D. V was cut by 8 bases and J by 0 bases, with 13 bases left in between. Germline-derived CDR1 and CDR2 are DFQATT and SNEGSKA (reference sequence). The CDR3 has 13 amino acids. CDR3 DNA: TGCAGTTTACAGAGCGGGCCTAACTATGGCTACACCTTC. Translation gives CSLQSGPNYGYTF.

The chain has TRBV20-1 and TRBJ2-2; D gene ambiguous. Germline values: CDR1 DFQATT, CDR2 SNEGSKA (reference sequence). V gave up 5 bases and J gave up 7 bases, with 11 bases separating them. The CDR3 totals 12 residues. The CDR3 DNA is TGCAGTGCTCGGGCGTCCGGCGGGGAGCTGTTTTTT. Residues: CSARASGGELFF.

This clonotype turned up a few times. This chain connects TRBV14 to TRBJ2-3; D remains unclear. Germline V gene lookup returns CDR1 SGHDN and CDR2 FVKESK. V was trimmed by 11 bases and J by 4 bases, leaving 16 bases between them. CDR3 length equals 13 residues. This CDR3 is CASNPTSSDTQYF. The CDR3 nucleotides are TGTGCCTCGAACCCCACGAGTTCAGATACGCAGTATTTT.

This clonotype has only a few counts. DNA for the CDR3: TGTGCCATCAGCGACAGGAACTATGGCTACACCTTC. Its protein is CAISDRNYGYTF. The rearrangement joins TRBV10-3 to TRBJ1-2; D is perhaps TRBD1 (6 bases). V shed 6 bases and J shed 2 bases, with 7 bases lying between them. Germline lookup yields CDR1 ENHRY and CDR2 SYGVKD. This CDR3 is 12 amino acids long.

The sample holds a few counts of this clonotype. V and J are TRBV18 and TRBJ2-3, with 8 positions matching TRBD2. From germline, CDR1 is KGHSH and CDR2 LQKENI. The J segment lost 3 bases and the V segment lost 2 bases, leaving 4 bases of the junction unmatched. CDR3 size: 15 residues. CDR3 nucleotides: TGTGCCAGCTCACCAATAGCGGGGATAACAGATACGCAGTATTTT. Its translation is CASSPIAGITDTQYF. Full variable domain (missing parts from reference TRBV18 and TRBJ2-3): NAGVMQNPRHLVRRRGQEARLRCSPMKGHSHVYWYRQLPEEGLKFMVYLQKENIIDESGMPKERFSAEFPKEGPSILRIQQVVRGDSAAYFCASSPIAGITDTQYFGPGTRLTVL.

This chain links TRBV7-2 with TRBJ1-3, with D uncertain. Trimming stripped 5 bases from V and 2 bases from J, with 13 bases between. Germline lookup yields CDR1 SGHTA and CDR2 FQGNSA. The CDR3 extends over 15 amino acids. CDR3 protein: CASSQAARTGNTIYF. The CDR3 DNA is TGTGCCAGCAGCCAAGCGGCCAGAACTGGAAACACCATATATTTT.

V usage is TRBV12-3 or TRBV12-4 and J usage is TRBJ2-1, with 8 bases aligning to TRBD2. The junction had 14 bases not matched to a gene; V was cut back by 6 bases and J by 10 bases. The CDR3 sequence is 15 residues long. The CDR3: CASSLGGAGVGEQFF. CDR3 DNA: TGTGCCAGCAGCCTTGGGGGAGCGGGAGTGGGAGAGCAGTTCTTC.

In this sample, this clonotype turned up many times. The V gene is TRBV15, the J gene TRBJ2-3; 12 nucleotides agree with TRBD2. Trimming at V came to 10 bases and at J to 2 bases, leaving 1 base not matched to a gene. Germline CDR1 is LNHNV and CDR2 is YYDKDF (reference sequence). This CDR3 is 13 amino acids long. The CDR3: CARLAGATDTQYF. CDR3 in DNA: TGTGCCAGACTAGCGGGAGCCACAGATACGCAGTATTTT.

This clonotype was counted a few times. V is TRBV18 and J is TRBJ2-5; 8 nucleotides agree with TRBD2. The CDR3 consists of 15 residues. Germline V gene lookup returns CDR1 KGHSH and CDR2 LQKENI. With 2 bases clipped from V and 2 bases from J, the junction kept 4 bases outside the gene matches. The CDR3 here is CASSPVLAGQETQYF. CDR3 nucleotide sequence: TGTGCCAGCTCACCAGTTCTAGCGGGTCAAGAGACCCAGTACTTC.

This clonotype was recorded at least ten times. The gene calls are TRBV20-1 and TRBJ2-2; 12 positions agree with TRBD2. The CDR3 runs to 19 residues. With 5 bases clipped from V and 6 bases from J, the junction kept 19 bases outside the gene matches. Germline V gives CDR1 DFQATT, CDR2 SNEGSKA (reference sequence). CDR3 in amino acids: CSAHHLLAGGPSDAGELFF. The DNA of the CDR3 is TGCAGTGCTCACCACCTTCTAGCGGGAGGGCCCTCGGACGCCGGGGAGCTGTTTTTT.

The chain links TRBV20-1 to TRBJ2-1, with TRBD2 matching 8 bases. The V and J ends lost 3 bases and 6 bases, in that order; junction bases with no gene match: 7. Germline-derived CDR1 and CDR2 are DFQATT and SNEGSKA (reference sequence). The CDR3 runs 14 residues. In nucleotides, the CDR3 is TGCAGTGCTAGGAGGGGGACTAGGACCAATGAGCAGTTCTTC. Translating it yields CSARRGTRTNEQFF.

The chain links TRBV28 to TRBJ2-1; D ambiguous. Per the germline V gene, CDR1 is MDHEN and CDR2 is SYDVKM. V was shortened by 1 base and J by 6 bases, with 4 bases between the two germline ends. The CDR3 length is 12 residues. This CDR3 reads CASSLFRNEQFF. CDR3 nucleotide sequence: TGTGCCAGCAGTTTATTCCGCAATGAGCAGTTCTTC.

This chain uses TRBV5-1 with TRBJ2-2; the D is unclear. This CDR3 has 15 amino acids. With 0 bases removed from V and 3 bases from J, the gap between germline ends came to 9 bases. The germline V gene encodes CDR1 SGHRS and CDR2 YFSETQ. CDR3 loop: CASSLGYGHTGELFF. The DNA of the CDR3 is TGCGCCAGCAGCTTGGGGTACGGGCACACCGGGGAGCTGTTTTTT.

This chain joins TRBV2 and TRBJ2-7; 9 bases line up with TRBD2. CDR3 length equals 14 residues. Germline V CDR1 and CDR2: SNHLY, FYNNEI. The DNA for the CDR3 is TGTACCATCAGTTCCGGGACTAGCACGTACGAGCAGTACTTC. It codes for CTISSGTSTYEQYF. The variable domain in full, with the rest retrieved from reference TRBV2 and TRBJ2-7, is EPEVTQTPSHQVTQMGQEVILRCVPISNHLYFYWYRQILGQKVEFLVSFYNNEISEKSEIFDDQFSVERPDGSNFTLKIRSTKLEDSAMYFCTISSGTSTYEQYFGPGTRLTVT.